Listed below are T cell receptor beta chains from one sample, sequenced in a study of blood T cells in healthy people across ages. TCRdb itself ran the 5' RACE reads through MiXCR, one entry per CDR3 protein. Counted here are hundreds of thousands of distinct CDR3 sequences, about 30% occurring once; the ten biggest clones make up 15% to 19%. The sample comprised blood. The receptors derive from a woman of 80 years or more in good health. Each CDR3 is given with its conserved first and last residue. A D gene is named only where the DNA matches it firmly. For some rows the clone size is stated as once, few or many, or as a class when expanded; others skip it.

many	TRBJ1-6	.	TRBV7-2	TGTGCCAGCAGCTCCCATTCGTCCCTCCACTTT	CASSSHSSLHF
many	TRBJ2-7	.	TRBV29-1	TGCAGCGTTGGTGGCCCCAAAGATCACGAGCAGTACTTC	CSVGGPKDHEQYF
.	TRBJ1-3	.	TRBV20-1	TGCAGTGCCGACTCGACAGGCTCTGGAAACACCATATATTTT	CSADSTGSGNTIYF
once	TRBJ2-1	.	TRBV7-2	TGTGCCAGCAGCCGACAGTGGGGGGATGAGCAGTTCTTC	CASSRQWGDEQFF
few	TRBJ1-4	.	TRBV5-5	TGTGCCAGCAGCTTATCTGAGTTAGTGGAAAAACTGTTTTTT	CASSLSELVEKLFF
many	TRBJ2-7	TRBD1	TRBV12-3/TRBV12-4	TGTGCCAGCAGTTTTAGACAGGGGGCGGGGGAGCAGTACTTC	CASSFRQGAGEQYF
.	TRBJ1-4	.	TRBV7-6	TGTGCCAGCAGCTTAGGGATTAATGAAAAACGGTTTTTT	CASSLGINEKRFF
many	TRBJ1-6	.	TRBV7-2	TGTGCCAGCAGTCGGAACAGGGCTTCCTATAATTCACCCCTCCACTTT	CASSRNRASYNSPLHF
few	TRBJ1-2	.	TRBV11-1	TGTGCCAGCAGCTCGGGTGTGGGAATTCGGACCCTCTCCACCTTC	CASSSGVGIRTLSTF
many	TRBJ2-7	TRBD1	TRBV27	TGTGCCAGCAGTTCAACCTCGACAGGGTATAAGGATTACGAGCAGTACTTC	CASSSTSTGYKDYEQYF
.	TRBJ1-2	.	TRBV10-3	TGTGCCATCAAGCACCCAGCCGATAACTATGGCTACACCTTC	CAIKHPADNYGYTF
.	TRBJ2-1	.	TRBV5-1	TGCGCCAGCAGCTTGGCACAAGGGAGAACACACAATGGGCAGTTCTTC	CASSLAQGRTHNGQFF
few	TRBJ2-1	TRBD2	TRBV6-1	TGTGCCAGCACTGATCTCTTAGCGGGGTACGCCACTGAGCAGTTCTTC	CASTDLLAGYATEQFF
once	TRBJ2-7	TRBD2	TRBV12-3/TRBV12-4	TGTGCCAGCAGAGCGGGACTGGCGGTCGATATCTCCTACAATGAGCAGTACTTC	CASRAGLAVDISYNEQYF
.	TRBJ2-1	.	TRBV9	TGTGCCAGCAGCGTAGACAGGACTGGCAGTGAGCAGTTCTTC	CASSVDRTGSEQFF
many	TRBJ2-7	TRBD1	TRBV20-1	TGCAGTGCTATTCCGGGACAGGGTTTAAACGAGCAGTACTTC	CSAIPGQGLNEQYF
many	TRBJ1-2	.	TRBV20-1	TGCAGTGCTAAGGATTGGGGGGATGGCTACACCTTC	CSAKDWGDGYTF
.	TRBJ1-6	.	TRBV10-3	TGTGCCATCACGGAGACCTCCTATAATTCACCCCTCCACTTT	CAITETSYNSPLHF
.	TRBJ2-3	TRBD2	TRBV11-2	TGTGCCAGCAGCTCCCTACGACTAGCGGGAGAAACTAGCACAGATACGCAGTATTTT	CASSSLRLAGETSTDTQYF
.	TRBJ2-5	.	TRBV6-5	TGTGCCAGCAGTTTGCGGACTCCCCGGCCAGGGTGCTATGAGCAGTACTTC	CASSLRTPRPGCYEQYF
many	TRBJ2-7	TRBD1	TRBV6-5	TGTGCCAGCAGCCCCGTGAGGGGGCTGCGCGAGCAGTACTTC	CASSPVRGLREQYF
.	TRBJ2-1	.	TRBV27	TGTGCCAGCACCGGGGGTAGCGGATTCCATGACAATGAGCAGTTCTTC	CASTGGSGFHDNEQFF
.	TRBJ2-7	.	TRBV10-2	TGCGCCAGCAGGGTTACGTTGGGCGAGCAGTACTTC	CASRVTLGEQYF
few	TRBJ2-3	.	TRBV3-1	TGTGCCAGCAGCCCCGCGGCCGGGGACTCCGGCAGGTCGGCAGATACGCAGTATTTT	CASSPAAGDSGRSADTQYF
many	TRBJ2-1	.	TRBV7-2	TGTGCCAGCAGCTGGGGACGGGGAAATGAGCAGTTCTTC	CASSWGRGNEQFF
many	TRBJ2-3	.	TRBV29-1	TGCAGCGTTGTGGTAGATACGCAGTATTTT	CSVVVDTQYF
.	TRBJ2-5	TRBD2	TRBV9	TGTGCCAGCAGCCCGGGACTAGGGCCGGACAATGAGCAGTACTTC	CASSPGLGPDNEQYF
.	TRBJ1-2	.	TRBV30	TGTGCCTGGAGTGTTGGGGGTCGGACCGGCTACACCTTC	CAWSVGGRTGYTF
many	TRBJ2-7	TRBD2	TRBV5-1	TGCGCCAGCAGCTCTGGGACTAGCGGGGGGGTCCAGTTCTACGAGCAGTACTTC	CASSSGTSGGVQFYEQYF
many	TRBJ1-5	.	TRBV5-1	TGCGCCAGCAGTCCCCGGGACTGGAATCAGCCCCAGCATTTT	CASSPRDWNQPQHF
many	TRBJ2-3	.	TRBV6-1	TGTGCCAGCAGGGCTAGCGGCACAGATACGCAGTATTTT	CASRASGTDTQYF
few	TRBJ1-4	.	TRBV7-8	TGTGCCAGCAGCCCCGTGGGACGGTCTAATGAAAAACTGTTTTTT	CASSPVGRSNEKLFF
.	TRBJ2-6	.	TRBV7-2	TGTGCCAGCAGCTCCAGCGCCTCTGGGGCCAACGTCCTGACTTTC	CASSSSASGANVLTF
many	TRBJ2-5	TRBD1	TRBV2	TGTGCCAGCAGGCGGACAGGGTCTGTCCAAGAGACCCAGTACTTC	CASRRTGSVQETQYF
many	TRBJ2-1	.	TRBV6-1	TGTGCCAGCAGTGAAGCGCTTATAACCCGGATGGAGCAGTTCTTC	CASSEALITRMEQFF
few	TRBJ2-2	.	TRBV11-2	TGTGCCAGCAGCTTAGATGGACTGTCCACCGGGGAGCTGTTTTTT	CASSLDGLSTGELFF
.	TRBJ2-2	TRBD1	TRBV5-6	TGTGCCAGCATCCAGGGACAGGAGCCCACCAGGGAGCTGTTTTTT	CASIQGQEPTRELFF
few	TRBJ1-1	.	TRBV28	TGTGCCAGCAGAACCCAGGGAACTGAAGCTTTCTTT	CASRTQGTEAFF
.	TRBJ1-1	.	TRBV6-6	TGTGCCAGCAGTTACTCGAGGGGGGAAACTGAAGCTTTCTTT	CASSYSRGETEAFF
many	TRBJ2-3	.	TRBV9	TGTGCCAGCAGCGTAGACTCACAGGGCACAGATACGCAGTATTTT	CASSVDSQGTDTQYF
many	TRBJ2-3	.	TRBV11-2	TGTGCCAGCAGCCGGGACGGTAGCACAGATACGCAGTATTTT	CASSRDGSTDTQYF
many	TRBJ2-3	.	TRBV7-8	TGTGCCAGCAGCTTAGGCCTAGAGCGAGTAGATACGCAGTATTTT	CASSLGLERVDTQYF
.	TRBJ2-1	.	TRBV20-1	TGCAGTGCTAGCGGGAAGCTCAATGAGCAGTTCTTC	CSASGKLNEQFF
.	TRBJ2-7	.	TRBV7-3	TGTGCCAGCAGCCCCCAATTTCCTGGCTCCTACAATGAGCAGTACTTC	CASSPQFPGSYNEQYF
many	TRBJ1-2	.	TRBV9	TGTGCCAGCAGCGTAGCCGGGACCCCCTATGGCTACACCTTC	CASSVAGTPYGYTF
few	TRBJ1-5	.	TRBV6-2/TRBV6-3	TGTGCCAGCAGTTACACCAGAAGGGACGGTTATAGCAATCAGCCCCAGCATTTT	CASSYTRRDGYSNQPQHF
.	TRBJ1-5	.	TRBV4-2	TGTGCCAGCAGCCAAGATAAAGGGCAGCCCCAGCATTTT	CASSQDKGQPQHF
.	TRBJ2-7	.	TRBV6-2/TRBV6-3	TGTGCCAGCAGTTACCTGGGAGACACCTACGAGCAGTACTTC	CASSYLGDTYEQYF
many	TRBJ2-5	TRBD2	TRBV9	TGTGCCAGCAACGGGGGGGCCGGGGAGACCCAGTACTTC	CASNGGAGETQYF
many	TRBJ1-5	.	TRBV7-8	TGTGCCAGCAGCTTAGACGTGTACAGGAGCAATCAGCCCCAGCATTTT	CASSLDVYRSNQPQHF
few	TRBJ1-6	.	TRBV11-2	TGTGCCAGCAGCAGCCTCAACGTCGATAATTCACCCCCCCACTTT	CASSSLNVDNSPPHF
.	TRBJ1-2	.	TRBV20-1	TGCAGTGCTAGAGAAGGGTGGCAGGGCTACACCTTC	CSAREGWQGYTF
.	TRBJ2-7	TRBD2	TRBV7-8	TGTGCCAGCAGCCCCCCGACCCTAGCGGGGGGCTACGAGCAGTACTTC	CASSPPTLAGGYEQYF
few	TRBJ2-5	.	TRBV9	TGTGCCAGCAGCGTGGGAGACCGGGAGACCCAGTACTTC	CASSVGDRETQYF
.	TRBJ1-2	.	TRBV5-1	TGCGCCAGCGGAACAGGTGCGACTAACTATGGCTACACCTTC	CASGTGATNYGYTF